This is a list of T cell receptor beta chains from one sample in a study of blood T cell repertoires in COVID-19. Some clones are missing from TCRdb's copy, which holds only in-frame ones; the method was immunoSEQ multiplex PCR. The sample shows tens of thousands of clones, roughly 80% of them seen only once. What was sequenced was peripheral blood. The receptors stem from a human donor with acute or convalescent COVID-19. The donor label of this sample is uncertain. Each CDR3 is given with its conserved first and last residue. Fields, in order: V gene, clone size, D gene, J gene, CDR3 DNA, CDR3 protein. The D gene is left open where the match is weak. Clone size is stated in some rows and not others, as once, few, many or a class when expanded.

TRBV9	-	-	TRBJ1-2	TGTGCCAGCAGCGTAGCCATCGCAGACAGCAGTTATGGCTACACCTTC	CASSVAIADSSYGYTF
TRBV2	-	-	TRBJ1-6	TGTGCCAGCAAACTCCGTGGGCCAACTAGCTCCTATAATTCACCCCTCCACTTT	CASKLRGPTSSYNSPLHF
TRBV12-3/TRBV12-4	-	TRBD2	TRBJ2-1	TGTGCCAGCAGTCGGGGGGAGGTGCAGTTCTTC	CASSRGEVQFF
TRBV30	-	TRBD2	TRBJ2-7	TGTGCCTGGAGTGTTTCGTTTAGCGGGAGCGGGAACGAGCAGTACTTC	CAWSVSFSGSGNEQYF
TRBV28	-	TRBD2	TRBJ2-7	TGTGCCAGCAGTTCCGCAATAGCGGGGGCCGACTACGAGCAGTACTTC	CASSSAIAGADYEQYF
TRBV11-2	-	TRBD1	TRBJ1-3	TGTGCCAGCGGACAGGGGGCAGCTGGAAACACCATATATTTT	CASGQGAAGNTIYF
TRBV29-1	-	TRBD2	TRBJ2-4	TGCAGCGTTGTAGGGCTAGCGGATACAAACATTCAGTACTTC	CSVVGLADTNIQYF
TRBV4-3	-	TRBD1	TRBJ1-2	TGCGCCAGCAGCCAAGGTATTACCGGGACAGGACTGTACGGCTACACCTTC	CASSQGITGTGLYGYTF
TRBV28	-	TRBD1	TRBJ2-6	TGTGCCAGCAGTTCCCTGGGACAGGGGGCGCCTGGGGCCAACGTCCTGACTTTC	CASSSLGQGAPGANVLTF
TRBV11-2	few	-	TRBJ1-1	TGTGCCAGCAGCTTAGGAGCGAACACTGAAGCTTTCTTT	CASSLGANTEAFF
TRBV30	-	-	TRBJ1-2	TGTGCCTGGACAGGGGCCCACTATGGCTACACCTTC	CAWTGAHYGYTF
TRBV24-1	-	-	TRBJ2-1	TGTGCCACCAGTGATGTCGCGACAGGTTTCGACAATGAGCAGTTCTTC	CATSDVATGFDNEQFF
TRBV6-5	-	TRBD1	TRBJ1-1	TGTGCCAGCAGTTACTCCAGGACAGGGGGAAGAGCTTTCTTT	CASSYSRTGGRAFF
TRBV10-3	-	TRBD1	TRBJ2-7	TGTGCCATCACCTCAGCCCGGACAGGGGGGAACTACGAGCAGTACTTC	CAITSARTGGNYEQYF
TRBV18	-	-	TRBJ2-1	TGTGCCAGCTCCATCAGTAAGCTCCTAGGAAATGAGCAGTTCTTC	CASSISKLLGNEQFF
TRBV4-3	-	TRBD2	TRBJ2-1	TGCGCCAGCAGCAAAGAACTAGCGGGGGGTGAGTTCTTC	CASSKELAGGEFF
TRBV7-8	few	-	TRBJ1-1	TGTGCCTCAAGGGGGGGAGCGGCAGAAGCTTTCTTT	CASRGGAAEAFF
TRBV29-1	few	-	TRBJ1-2	TGCAGCGTTGGTGATCAGGAGGGCTATGGCTACACCTTC	CSVGDQEGYGYTF
TRBV19	-	TRBD1	TRBJ2-1	TGTGCCAGTAGCTCTCAGGGACAGCTCTACAATGAGCAGTTCTTC	CASSSQGQLYNEQFF
TRBV7-6	-	-	TRBJ2-2	TGTGCCAGCAGCCCGGGGAGCGGCAACACCGGGGAGCTGTTTTTT	CASSPGSGNTGELFF
TRBV12-3/TRBV12-4	-	-	TRBJ1-1	TGTGCCAGCACCATCGGGGGGAACACTGAAGCTTTCTTT	CASTIGGNTEAFF
TRBV7-2	-	TRBD2	TRBJ2-5	TGTGCCAGCAGCTCCCGGAGGGAGCGGGGTTGGGAGACCCAGTACTTC	CASSSRRERGWETQYF
TRBV12-5	-	-	TRBJ1-2	TGTGCTAGTGGCCACCGACTGTCCTCGCACTATGGCTACACCTTC	CASGHRLSSHYGYTF
TRBV15	-	TRBD1	TRBJ2-1	TGTGCCACCAGCACCCGCAGGGACAGCTCCTACAATGAGCAGTTCTTC	CATSTRRDSSYNEQFF
TRBV2	-	-	TRBJ1-4	TGTGCCAGCAGAGACAGGAGTCTGTTTTTT	CASRDRSLFF
TRBV6-5	-	-	TRBJ1-1	TGTGCCAGCAGACCCCGGACAACTTCTCGAGCTTTCTTT	CASRPRTTSRAFF